The following is a T cell receptor beta chain sequence with its context. The sample is drawn from a study of cytomegalovirus exposure and HLA in healthy donors. Study information: When 350 to 500 donors were genotyped, about 86% of them were found to fall in the Caucasian-associated ancestry cluster.

13 Jbeta primers and 60 Vbeta primers were used for the PCR. The protocol was immunoSEQ multiplex PCR, while the TCRdb copy is restricted to in-frame clones and leaves out a portion. This table holds under 65,000 clones, approximately 84% found once. Germline loops: CDR1 LNHNV, CDR2 YYDKDF (reference sequence). The CDR3 totals 15 residues. Trimming at V came to 3 bases and at J to 3 bases, leaving 2 bases not matched to a gene. The sequencing sample was made of PBMCs. This sequence joins TRBV15 and TRBJ2-2; TRBD1 matches 9 bases. The sequence came from a man aged 45-65 years in good health and CMV-seronegative. The CDR3 DNA follows: TGTGCCACCAGCAGGGGACAGGGTTACACCGGGGAGCTGTTTTTT. Translation: CATSRGQGYTGELFF.